The source of this T cell receptor beta chain is a study of CD8 T cells in ankylosing spondylitis. The study, taken as a whole, reports: Significant enrichment of disease-linked clones was reportedly seen in matched ankylosing spondylitis synovial fluid.

TCRdb re-called the 5' RACE reads with MiXCR, one entry per CDR3 protein. The data show some 100,000 distinct CDR3 sequences, with 8% to 10% seen just once and approximately 9.7% held by the top ten. This clonotype was detected ten times or more. Its antigen is unidentified. The germline CDR1 and CDR2 sequences are DFQATT and SNEGSKA (reference sequence). This CDR3 has 14 amino acids. After removal of 3 bases from V and 0 bases from J, the junction contained 2 bases not matched to a gene. Material for sequencing was blood, either unsorted or a sorted T cell fraction (not recorded which). This TCR came from a male donor with ankylosing spondylitis or in good health (not recorded which). The chain recombines TRBV20-1 with TRBJ2-1; 7 nucleotides align to TRBD2. CDR3 in DNA: TGCAGTGCTAGGCGGGGGATCTCCTACAATGAGCAGTTCTTC. Amino acid sequence: CSARRGISYNEQFF.